This T cell receptor beta chain was sequenced during a study of blood T cell repertoires in COVID-19. Study context: Samples came from the United States, Italy and Spain, spanning acute and convalescent COVID-19. T cells, B-cell-depleted T cells, or PBMCs supplied cDNA or gDNA.

The authors' processing: Amplifying reference gene primers gave estimates of nucleated cell counts. Clones were read by immunoSEQ multiplex PCR, and TCRdb kept only the in-frame ones, dropping some. V and J calls plus clone size are reproduced from that table; the DNA served to infer D and trimming. The sample contains under 250,000 clones, around 83% of which appear only once. V was shortened by 3 bases and J by 4 bases, with 22 bases between the two germline ends. This CDR3 is 19 amino acids long. Germline V gene lookup returns CDR1 KGHSH and CDR2 LQKENI. The chain has TRBV18 and TRBJ1-6; D remains unclear. The TCR originated in a man aged 40-49 years with active or convalescent COVID-19. The sequencing input was peripheral blood. The CDR3 sequence is CASSPTGLGFVGYNSPLHF. The CDR3 nucleotides are TGTGCCAGCTCACCCACCGGACTAGGGTTCGTTGGTTATAATTCACCCCTCCACTTT.